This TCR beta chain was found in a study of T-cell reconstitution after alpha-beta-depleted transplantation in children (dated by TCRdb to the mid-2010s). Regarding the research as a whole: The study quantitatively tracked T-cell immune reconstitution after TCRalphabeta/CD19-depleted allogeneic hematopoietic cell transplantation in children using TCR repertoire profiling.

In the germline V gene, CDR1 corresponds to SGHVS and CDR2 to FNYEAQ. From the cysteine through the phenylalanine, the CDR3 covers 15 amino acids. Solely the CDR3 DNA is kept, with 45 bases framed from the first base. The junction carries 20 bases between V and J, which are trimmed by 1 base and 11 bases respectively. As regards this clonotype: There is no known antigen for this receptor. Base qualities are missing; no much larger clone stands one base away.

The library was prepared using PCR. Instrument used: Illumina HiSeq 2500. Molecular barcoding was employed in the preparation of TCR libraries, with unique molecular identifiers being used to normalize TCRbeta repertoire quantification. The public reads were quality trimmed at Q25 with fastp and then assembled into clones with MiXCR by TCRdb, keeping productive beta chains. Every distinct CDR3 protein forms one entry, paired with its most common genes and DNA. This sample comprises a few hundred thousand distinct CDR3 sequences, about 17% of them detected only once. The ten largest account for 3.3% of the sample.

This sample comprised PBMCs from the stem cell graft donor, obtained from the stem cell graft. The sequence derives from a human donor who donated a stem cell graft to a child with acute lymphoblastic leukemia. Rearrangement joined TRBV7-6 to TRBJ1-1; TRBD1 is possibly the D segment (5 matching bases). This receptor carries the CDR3 CASSLDRLAPENAFF. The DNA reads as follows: TGTGCCAGCAGCTTAGACAGGTTGGCCCCCGAAAACGCTTTCTTT.